This T cell receptor beta chain was retrieved from a study of T cell responses to AZD1222 COVID-19 vaccine. Some second doses came at about 4 weeks and others at about 12 weeks; these were pooled. Regarding this clone: Its matching antigen is unknown.

Germline V gene lookup returns CDR1 LNHDA and CDR2 SQIVND (reference sequence). Between the trimmed V and J ends, which lost 9 bases and 4 bases, there was a span of 16 bases. CDR3 length: 14 amino acids. Measured with immunoSEQ multiplex PCR; TCRdb has only the in-frame clones, and not every one. The repertoire holds under 150,000 clones, roughly 92% seen once, with over 8.5% in the top ten. Whole-study results and caveats: It was only after the peak T cell response that any repertoires were sampled. Dominant at 160-218 and 743-854, vaccine-associated CD4 TCRs also spanned spike. White British donors predominated, females outnumbered males, and clonal diversity was possibly underestimated.

The specimen was peripheral blood, collected 28 days after the second AZD1222 dose. The rearrangement uses TRBV19 and TRBJ2-1; D perhaps matches TRBD1 (6 bases). This TCR derives from an adult who received the AZD1222 COVID-19 vaccine. The CDR3 is CASGVGAAYNEQFF. CDR3 coding DNA: TGTGCCAGCGGGGTGGGGGCCGCTTACAATGAGCAGTTCTTC.